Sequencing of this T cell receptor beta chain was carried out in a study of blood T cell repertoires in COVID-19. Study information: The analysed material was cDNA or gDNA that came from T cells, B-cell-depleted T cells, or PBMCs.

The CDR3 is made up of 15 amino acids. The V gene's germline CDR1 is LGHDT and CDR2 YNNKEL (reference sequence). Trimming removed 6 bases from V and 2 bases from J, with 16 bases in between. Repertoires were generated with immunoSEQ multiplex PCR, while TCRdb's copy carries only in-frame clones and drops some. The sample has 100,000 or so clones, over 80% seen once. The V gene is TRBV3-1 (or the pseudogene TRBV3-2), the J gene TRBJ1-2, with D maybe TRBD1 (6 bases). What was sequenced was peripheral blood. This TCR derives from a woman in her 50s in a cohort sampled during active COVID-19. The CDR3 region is CASRGVGTLNYGYTF. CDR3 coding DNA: TGTGCCAGCAGGGGCGTAGGGACACTAAACTATGGCTACACCTTC.